The 7 T cell receptor beta chains reported below all come from one sample, sequenced in a study of blood T cell repertoires in COVID-19. Assay used: immunoSEQ multiplex PCR; TCRdb lists only in-frame clones, some missing. Of 180,000 or so clones listed, 80% to 90% are singletons. Sequencing was performed on peripheral blood. The receptors were sampled from a woman aged 80 or over with acute or convalescent COVID-19.

Turning to this clone: A much larger clone differs by one base, so this may be a read error. The chain uses TRBV12-3 or TRBV12-4 and TRBJ2-2; no reliable D call. Between the trimmed V and J ends, which lost 6 bases and 2 bases, there was a span of 4 bases. The CDR3 runs 12 residues. CDR3 sequence: CASSPNTGELFF. The CDR3 nucleotides are TGTGCCAGCAGCCCAAACACCGGGGAGCTGTTTTTT.

This chain links TRBV3-1 (or the pseudogene TRBV3-2) with TRBJ1-1; 8 bases align to TRBD1. Trimming removed 4 bases from V and 2 bases from J; junction bases left unmatched: 9. Germline assignment: CDR1 LGHDT and CDR2 YNNKEL (reference sequence). The CDR3 sequence is 16 residues long. The CDR3 sequence: CASSPPRQGLNTEAFF. The CDR3 DNA is TGTGCCAGCAGCCCTCCAAGACAGGGGTTAAACACTGAAGCTTTCTTT.

The rearrangement uses TRBV7-3 and TRBJ2-1; 8 bases are a match to TRBD2. The length of the CDR3 is 16 residues. V lost 2 bases to trimming and J lost 2 bases; unmatched junction nucleotides: 5. Germline V gives CDR1 SGHTA, CDR2 FQGTGA. The CDR3, as DNA: TGTGCCAGCAGCTTATTAGGGACTAGAACCTACAATGAGCAGTTCTTC. It translates to CASSLLGTRTYNEQFF.

This chain connects TRBV10-1 to TRBJ2-3; a possible D gene is TRBD2 (6 bases). Germline V CDR1 and CDR2: WNHNN, SYGVQD (reference sequence). The CDR3 has 15 residues. V lost 6 bases, J lost 2 bases, and 15 bases lay in between. The CDR3: CASSDVAGSTDTQYF. DNA of the CDR3: TGCGCCAGCAGCGACGTTGCGGGATCCACAGATACGCAGTATTTT.

The chain joins TRBV11-2 to TRBJ2-2, with D possibly being TRBD2 (6 bases). This CDR3 region has 16 residues. Per the germline V gene, CDR1 is SGHAT and CDR2 is FQNNGV. V was clipped by 2 bases and J by 4 bases, with 14 bases between them. CDR3 in DNA: TGTGCCAGCAGCTTAAATTCCGGGCGGGGCACCGGGGAGCTGTTTTTT. Protein sequence: CASSLNSGRGTGELFF.

The table lists this clone with a count of one. The J gene is TRBJ1-3, the V gene TRBV7-2; D might be TRBD1 (6 bases). Deletions cut 5 bases from V and 0 bases from J, with 17 bases between. This CDR3 is 17 amino acids long. Germline V gives CDR1 SGHTA, CDR2 FQGNSA. The CDR3 DNA sequence: TGTGCCAGCAGCCTCCCCGGCAGGGGAAACTCTGGAAACACCATATATTTT. Its protein is CASSLPGRGNSGNTIYF.

V usage is TRBV18 and J usage is TRBJ2-7; possibly TRBD2 for D (6 bases). Trimming left V 4 bases short and J 3 bases short, with 16 bases between. Germline V gene lookup returns CDR1 KGHSH and CDR2 LQKENI. This CDR3 region has 15 residues. This CDR3 reads CASSLHRELSYEQYF. The CDR3 nucleotides are TGTGCCAGCTCACTCCACCGGGAGTTAAGCTACGAGCAGTACTTC.